The 22 T cell receptor beta chains below all came from one sample that was sequenced in a study of blood T cell repertoires in COVID-19. Generated by immunoSEQ multiplex PCR, the TCRdb table keeps only in-frame clones and is missing some. Of 69,000 or so clones listed, approximately 82% are singletons. Sequences were obtained from peripheral blood. The receptors stem from a woman aged 80 or over with acute or convalescent COVID-19.

The gene calls are TRBV6-1 and TRBJ2-5, with TRBD2 as a possible D gene (7 bases). The V and J ends lost 3 bases and 4 bases respectively, with 15 bases between them. The CDR3 contains 15 residues. Germline CDR1 is MNHNS and CDR2 is SASEGT. For the CDR3, the DNA is TGTGCCAGCAGTGAGACCGGGGGGCCGGGAGAGACCCAGTACTTC. Translation gives CASSETGGPGETQYF.

DNA for the CDR3: TGTGCCAGCAGCTTTACGGGGATTAGAGTCTATGGCTACACCTTC. The encoded protein is CASSFTGIRVYGYTF. The chain is built from TRBV7-9 and TRBJ1-2; D is uncertain. The CDR3 extends over 15 amino acids. Germline CDR1 reads SEHNR; CDR2 reads FQNEAQ (reference sequence). V lost 3 bases to trimming and J lost 4 bases, with 15 bases between them.

This clone was picked up one time. This chain links TRBV4-2 with TRBJ2-1; 10 nucleotides match TRBD2. Trimming took 3 bases from V and 1 from J; bases not matched to a gene: 12. Germline CDR1 reads LGHNA; CDR2 reads YNFKEQ. The CDR3 consists of 19 residues. The DNA of the CDR3 is TGTGCCAGCAGCCAGAGAGACGGAGCGGGGGGGCTATCCTACAATGAGCAGTTCTTC. As protein: CASSQRDGAGGLSYNEQFF.

This clone was counted a single time. V is TRBV14 and J is TRBJ1-1; 10 positions agree with TRBD1. Germline trimming cut 0 bases from V and 3 bases from J; bases unmatched to any gene: 7. CDR3 length: 17 residues. The V gene's germline CDR1 is SGHDN and CDR2 FVKESK. In nucleotides, the CDR3 is TGTGCCAGCAGCCAAGATCTCGGGACAGGGGTAGACACTGAAGCTTTCTTT. Translating it yields CASSQDLGTGVDTEAFF.

The chain links TRBV3-1 (or the pseudogene TRBV3-2) to TRBJ2-7; tentatively, D is TRBD1 (5 bases). The V gene lost 0 bases and the J gene lost 5 bases, with 8 bases spanning the gap. This CDR3 has 13 amino acids. Per germline, CDR1 LGHDT and CDR2 YNNKEL (reference sequence). This CDR3 is CASSQELGDEQYF. CDR3 DNA: TGTGCCAGCAGCCAAGAGTTAGGGGACGAGCAGTACTTC.

The J gene is TRBJ2-3, the V gene TRBV9; TRBD2 matches at 10 bases. Germline assignment: CDR1 SGDLS and CDR2 YYNGEE. Trimming removed 0 bases from V and 1 base from J; junction bases left unmatched: 11. This CDR3 comprises 19 residues. In DNA, the CDR3 is TGTGCCAGCAGCGTAGGAGGAGGGGCTAGCGGGGGAGGCACAGATACGCAGTATTTT. It encodes CASSVGGGASGGGTDTQYF.

This chain connects TRBV12-5 to TRBJ1-1; D is unresolved. V dropped 6 bases and J dropped 0 bases, with 14 bases sitting between them. This CDR3 is 15 amino acids long. CDR1 is LGHNT and CDR2 is FRNRAP in the germline V gene. The CDR3 nucleotides read TGTGCTAGTGGGATGGGCCAGACCGTGAACACTGAAGCTTTCTTT. Protein sequence: CASGMGQTVNTEAFF. The full variable domain, completed using reference TRBV12-5 and TRBJ1-1, is DARVTQTPRHKVTEMGQEVTMRCQPILGHNTVFWYRQTMMQGLELLAYFRNRAPLDDSGMPKDRFSAEMPDATLATLKIQPSEPRDSAVYFCASGMGQTVNTEAFFGQGTRLTVV.

This clone was seen a handful of times. J is TRBJ2-2 and V is TRBV19; TRBD2 matches at 11 bases. Unmatched junction bases numbered 6, after V lost 4 bases and J lost 8 bases. The germline gives CDR1 LNHDA, CDR2 SQIVND (reference sequence). This CDR3 is built from 15 residues. Written as DNA, the CDR3 is TGTGCCAGTAGTACCCTAGCGGGGGGAACAGGGGAGCTGTTTTTT. This translates into CASSTLAGGTGELFF.

This chain uses TRBV5-1 with TRBJ2-5, with TRBD1 matching over 7 bases. V shed 0 bases and J 5 bases; nucleotides not matched to a gene: 13. There are 17 residues in the CDR3. CDR1 is SGHRS, CDR2 YFSETQ, per germline. The CDR3 bases are TGCGCCAGCAGCTTGGGGGTCACAGGGGCTTTGGAGGAGACCCAGTACTTC. Encoded protein: CASSLGVTGALEETQYF.

The chain links TRBV7-2 to TRBJ2-7; TRBD1 matches 8 bases. Losses at the gene ends were 1 base for V and 4 bases for J; bases not matched to a gene: 3. Germline V gene lookup returns CDR1 SGHTA and CDR2 FQGNSA. CDR3 size: 14 residues. In nucleotides, the CDR3 is TGTGCCAGCAGCTTAGAGACAGGGGAATACGAGCAGTACTTC. This codes for CASSLETGEYEQYF.

About this clone: Possible read error: a much larger clone is one base away. Other DNA sequences in the same sample also yield this CDR3. This sequence joins TRBV11-2 and TRBJ1-1; a weak D match, TRBD1 (5 bases). The CDR3 contains 13 residues. Germline V gene sequence: CDR1 SGHAT, CDR2 FQNNGV. The germline V and J ends were trimmed by 0 bases and 5 bases, with 7 bases remaining between them. In nucleotides, the CDR3 is TGTGCCAGCAGCTTAGACAGGGAAACTGAAGCTTTCTTT. Protein sequence: CASSLDRETEAFF.

The genes are TRBV18 and TRBJ1-1; 8 nucleotides agree with TRBD1. Germline V gives CDR1 KGHSH, CDR2 LQKENI. Losses at the gene ends were 3 bases for V and 4 bases for J; bases not matched to a gene: 7. The CDR3 has 15 amino acids. The CDR3 protein is CASSPKTGEATEAFF. For the CDR3, the DNA is TGTGCCAGCTCACCCAAGACAGGGGAAGCCACTGAAGCTTTCTTT. Together with reference TRBV18 and TRBJ1-1, the CDR3 gives the full variable domain: NAGVMQNPRHLVRRRGQEARLRCSPMKGHSHVYWYRQLPEEGLKFMVYLQKENIIDESGMPKERFSAEFPKEGPSILRIQQVVRGDSAAYFCASSPKTGEATEAFFGQGTRLTVV.

V and J are TRBV20-1 and TRBJ1-1; possible D gene TRBD1, 6 bases. V lost 4 bases and J 5 bases, leaving 8 bases between the germline ends. The V gene's germline CDR1 is DFQATT and CDR2 SNEGSKA (reference sequence). CDR3 length equals 11 residues. CDR3 in amino acids: CSANDRTEAFF. The CDR3 nucleotides read TGCAGTGCTAACGACAGGACTGAAGCTTTCTTT.

The chain couples TRBV6-5 to TRBJ1-2; no definite D call. The CDR3 runs 15 residues. The V end was cut by 7 bases, the J end by 0 bases, with 15 bases between. CDR1 and CDR2 (germline): MNHEY, SVGAGI. CDR3 DNA: TGTGCCAGCACTAAAAACTGGAGGGCTAACTATGGCTACACCTTC. It is translated as CASTKNWRANYGYTF.

The CDR3 loop reads CASSREIAGNYNEQFF. The CDR3 DNA reads as TGTGCCAGCAGTCGGGAAATAGCGGGGAACTACAATGAGCAGTTCTTC. This chain connects TRBV3-1 (or the pseudogene TRBV3-2) to TRBJ2-1, with 8 positions matching TRBD2. Germline CDR1 and CDR2: LGHDT and YNNKEL (reference sequence). This CDR3 is 16 amino acids long. With 6 bases clipped from V and 3 bases from J, the junction kept 10 bases outside the gene matches.

This clone was seen once. The CDR3 loop is CASSRDRDYTEAFF. The CDR3 nucleotides are TGTGCCAGCAGTCGGGACAGGGACTACACTGAAGCTTTCTTT. The rearrangement links TRBV6-4 to TRBJ1-1; TRBD1 matches 9 bases. The CDR3 covers 14 residues. Germline CDR1 MRHNA, CDR2 SNTAGT. The V gene end was trimmed by 5 bases and the J gene end by 3 bases; junction bases not matched to a gene: 4.

This clone turned up a few times. The V gene is TRBV7-9, the J gene TRBJ2-7; possible D gene TRBD1, 6 bases. V lost 5 bases to trimming and J lost 3 bases, with 17 bases between them. Germline V lookup: CDR1 SEHNR, CDR2 FQNEAQ (reference sequence). The CDR3 extends over 15 amino acids. The CDR3 DNA follows: TGTGCCAGCAGCCTCCATGGACAGAGATTCTACGAGCAGTACTTC. This translates into CASSLHGQRFYEQYF.

The chain employs TRBV5-5 and TRBJ2-1; D uncertain. This CDR3 has 16 amino acids. Germline loops: CDR1 SGHKS, CDR2 YYEKEE (reference sequence). V was shortened by 0 bases and J by 2 bases, with 12 bases between the two germline ends. The CDR3, as DNA: TGTGCCAGCAGCTTGGACGACCTGAGGACCTACAATGAGCAGTTCTTC. The encoded protein is CASSLDDLRTYNEQFF.

This clone was found many times. This chain joins TRBV7-9 and TRBJ1-2, with TRBD1 matching over 8 bases. Trimming took 1 base from V and 3 from J; bases not matched to a gene: 7. The germline V gene has CDR1 SEHNR and CDR2 FQNEAQ (reference sequence). This CDR3 has 16 residues. The CDR3 DNA reads as TGTGCCAGCAGCTTAGGCCCGGGACAGGAACACTATGGCTACACCTTC. Residues: CASSLGPGQEHYGYTF.

The genes are TRBV9 and TRBJ2-3; 7 nucleotides line up with TRBD1. The V gene end was trimmed by 4 bases and the J gene end by 2 bases; junction bases not matched to a gene: 7. This CDR3 is built from 15 residues. CDR1 is SGDLS, CDR2 YYNGEE, per germline. The CDR3 is CASSSRTGHTDTQYF. CDR3 bases: TGTGCCAGCAGCTCGCGGACAGGCCACACAGATACGCAGTATTTT.

This clone occurred once. The chain combines TRBV7-2 with TRBJ2-1; TRBD2 is a possible D gene (5 bases). This CDR3 has 13 residues. The germline CDR1 and CDR2 sequences are SGHTA and FQGNSA. V was cut by 3 bases and J by 10 bases, with 13 bases left in between. Here the CDR3 reads CASSFSLGGEQFF. Here the CDR3 DNA reads TGTGCCAGCAGCTTCTCCCTTGGAGGAGAGCAGTTCTTC.

The chain uses TRBV4-1 and TRBJ1-3; maybe TRBD1 (5 bases). This CDR3 spans 15 amino acids. V lost 2 bases and J 4 bases, leaving 12 bases between the germline ends. Germline CDR1 reads MGHRA; CDR2 reads YSYEKL. The CDR3 region is CASSQPGGSGNTIYF. CDR3 nucleotides: TGCGCCAGCAGCCAACCCGGGGGTTCAGGAAACACCATATATTTT.